Listed here are 27 T cell receptor beta chains from one sample, sequenced in a study of blood T cell repertoires in COVID-19. Generated by immunoSEQ multiplex PCR, the TCRdb table keeps only in-frame clones and is missing some. The sample shows 130,000 to 150,000 clones, roughly 87% of them seen only once. The material sequenced was peripheral blood. Every receptor here comes from a man in his 70s with acute or convalescent COVID-19.

This chain uses TRBV6-5 with TRBJ2-3; TRBD1 agrees at 7 bases. The CDR3 spans 13 residues. The J segment lost 8 bases and the V segment lost 6 bases, leaving 8 bases of the junction unmatched. Germline CDR1 is MNHEY and CDR2 is SVGAGI. CDR3 nucleotide sequence: TGTGCCAGCAGCTTAACAGGGGACGGTACGCAGTATTTT. It codes for CASSLTGDGTQYF.

This rearrangement joins TRBV21-1 to TRBJ1-3; the D call in the table, TRBD1, was not verified against the DNA. TRBV21-1 is classified as a pseudogene. The length of the CDR3 is 22 residues. The CDR3 DNA follows: TGTGCCAGCAGCCCTGGACAGGACCGATCCTATGTCAAATTGCCCTCTGGAAACACCATATATTTT. This codes for CASSPGQDRSYVKLPSGNTIYF.

The chain has TRBV5-1 and TRBJ2-7; 7 bases agree with TRBD1. With V trimmed by 4 bases and J by 3 bases, 10 bases remained unmatched. The V gene's germline CDR1 is SGHRS and CDR2 YFSETQ. The CDR3 has 15 residues. As DNA, the CDR3 is TGCGCCAGCAGCGGAGACGGGACAGCTAGCTACGAGCAGTACTTC. It yields the protein CASSGDGTASYEQYF.

The chain employs TRBV11-3 and TRBJ2-1; possible D gene TRBD1, 6 bases. Germline V gene lookup returns CDR1 SGHNT and CDR2 YENEEA. Trimming removed 5 bases from V and 4 bases from J, with 9 bases in between. The CDR3 loop spans 13 amino acids. The CDR3 DNA sequence: TGTGCCAGCAGCCCCCAGGGGTACAATGAGCAGTTCTTC. Amino acid sequence: CASSPQGYNEQFF.

The V call is TRBV5-5, the J call TRBJ2-5; weak D call: TRBD2 (6 bases). There are 15 residues in the CDR3. V was cut by 0 bases and J by 4 bases, with 13 bases left in between. Germline CDR1 and CDR2: SGHKS and YYEKEE (reference sequence). CDR3 region: CASSLGSLGGETQYF. The CDR3, as DNA: TGTGCCAGCAGCTTGGGGTCTTTGGGAGGAGAGACCCAGTACTTC. The full variable domain, its missing parts supplied by reference TRBV5-5 and TRBJ2-5, is DAGVTQSPTHLIKTRGQQVTLRCSPISGHKSVSWYQQVLGQGPQFIFQYYEKEERGRGNFPDRFSARQFPNYSSELNVNALLLGDSALYLCASSLGSLGGETQYFGPGTRLLVL.

CDR3 nucleotides: TGTGCCAGCAGCTTGGGACAGGGTGGGGAGCTGTTTTTT. Protein product: CASSLGQGGELFF. This chain connects TRBV7-2 to TRBJ2-2; 9 bases match TRBD1. This CDR3 comprises 13 residues. The V gene end was trimmed by 3 bases and the J gene end by 8 bases; junction bases not matched to a gene: 1. Germline V lookup: CDR1 SGHTA, CDR2 FQGNSA.

This sequence joins TRBV7-2 and TRBJ2-1; perhaps TRBD1 as D (5 bases). The CDR3 contains 13 residues. The germline V gene encodes CDR1 SGHTA and CDR2 FQGNSA. Trimming removed 5 bases from V and 5 bases from J, with 10 bases in between. This CDR3 reads CASSLAGHNEQFF. In DNA form, the CDR3 reads TGTGCCAGCAGCCTCGCAGGGCACAATGAGCAGTTCTTC.

The V call is TRBV6-7, the J call TRBJ1-1, with 10 positions matching TRBD1. TRBV6-7 belongs to the ORF category, with a function that is uncertain. The junction had 3 bases not matched to a gene; V was cut back by 7 bases and J by 1 base. CDR3 length equals 14 residues. CDR3 DNA sequence: TGTGCCAGCACCGACAGGGGGCGGAACACTGAAGCTTTCTTT. Translating it yields CASTDRGRNTEAFF.

The chain has TRBV29-1 and TRBJ2-2; 8 bases agree with TRBD1. CDR3 length: 14 amino acids. Germline CDR1 is SQVTM and CDR2 is ANQGSEA. V lost 7 bases and J lost 0; bases outside the gene matches: 4. CDR3 protein: CSAGQGANTGELFF. As DNA, the CDR3 is TGCAGCGCCGGACAGGGCGCGAACACCGGGGAGCTGTTTTTT.

V is TRBV6-5 and J is TRBJ2-3; the D gene is possibly TRBD2 (6 bases). CDR1 is MNHEY, CDR2 SVGAGI, per germline. The V and J ends lost 10 bases and 4 bases respectively, with 15 bases between them. The CDR3 loop spans 13 amino acids. This CDR3 is CATGEQGSDTQYF. In nucleotides, the CDR3 is TGTGCCACGGGAGAGCAAGGGTCAGATACGCAGTATTTT.

This clone was found a few times. The V and J genes are TRBV15 and TRBJ2-7, with D uncertain. Between the trimmed V and J ends, which lost 0 bases and 1 base, there was a span of 10 bases. The CDR3 extends over 15 amino acids. CDR1 and CDR2 (germline): LNHNV, YYDKDF (reference sequence). DNA for the CDR3: TGTGCCACCAGCAGAGAATCCAGGCTATCCTACGAGCAGTACTTC. This translates into CATSRESRLSYEQYF.

The V call is TRBV28, the J call TRBJ1-2; D is unclear. CDR1 MDHEN and CDR2 SYDVKM come from the germline V gene. V lost 8 bases, J lost 2 bases, and 6 bases lay in between. The CDR3 totals 11 residues. The CDR3 DNA reads as TGTGCCAGCGGCCCAAACTATGGCTACACCTTC. Protein: CASGPNYGYTF.

The sample holds a few counts of this clone. The chain recombines TRBV5-1 with TRBJ2-1; TRBD2 aligns across 7 bases. The CDR3 is made up of 17 amino acids. The J segment lost 5 bases and the V segment lost 1 base, leaving 12 bases of the junction unmatched. Looked up from germline, CDR1 is SGHRS and CDR2 is YFSETQ. DNA of the CDR3: TGCGCCAGCAGCTTGAGGGCGGGGGACGGAACTAACAATGAGCAGTTCTTC. It encodes CASSLRAGDGTNNEQFF.

The chain is built from TRBV10-3 and TRBJ2-7, with 9 bases aligning to TRBD1. Per the germline V gene, CDR1 is ENHRY and CDR2 is SYGVKD. The junction had 2 bases not matched to a gene; V was cut back by 0 bases and J by 2 bases. The CDR3 is 15 amino acids. The CDR3 DNA is TGTGCCATCAGTGAGTCTGGGACAGGGACCTACGAGCAGTACTTC. Translation gives CAISESGTGTYEQYF.

This chain joins TRBV18 and TRBJ2-7, with 10 bases fitting TRBD1. V lost 6 bases, J lost 7 bases, and 6 bases stayed unmatched. Germline V gene data show CDR1 as KGHSH and CDR2 as LQKENI. The CDR3 contains 13 residues. The DNA for the CDR3 is TGTGCCAGCTCCCCGGGACAGGGGAGGGAGCAGTACTTC. This sequence encodes CASSPGQGREQYF.

The gene calls are TRBV2 and TRBJ2-7; TRBD1 might be the D (5 bases). This CDR3 spans 14 amino acids. The ends were cut back, 4 bases at V and 4 bases at J, with 14 bases in the middle. Germline CDR1 and CDR2: SNHLY and FYNNEI. Written as DNA, the CDR3 is TGTGCCAGCAGTGTAGAGACAGAACGGTACGAGCAGTACTTC. Encoded protein: CASSVETERYEQYF.

This rearrangement joins TRBV5-1 to TRBJ2-3; 7 positions agree with TRBD2. This CDR3 spans 15 amino acids. In germline, CDR1 is SGHRS, CDR2 YFSETQ. The V and J ends lost 3 bases and 2 bases, in that order; junction bases with no gene match: 6. The CDR3 here is CASSSSGRDTDTQYF. Written as DNA, the CDR3 is TGCGCCAGCAGCTCCTCAGGGAGGGACACAGATACGCAGTATTTT.

The chain employs TRBV28 and TRBJ1-3; TRBD1 is a possible D gene (5 bases). The CDR3 runs to 12 residues. V was cut by 6 bases and J by 8 bases, with 11 bases left in between. CDR1 and CDR2 from the germline V gene are MDHEN and SYDVKM. The CDR3 region is CASRRRRDTIYF. CDR3 bases: TGTGCCAGCAGACGACGCAGGGACACCATATATTTT.

The V gene is TRBV7-8, the J gene TRBJ1-1, with D possibly matching TRBD1 (5 bases). This CDR3 is 15 amino acids long. Germline assignment: CDR1 SGHVS and CDR2 FQNEAQ. Trimming took 1 base from V and 1 from J, leaving 10 bases between them. CDR3: CASSLEGPANTEAFF. In nucleotides, the CDR3 is TGTGCCAGCAGCTTAGAGGGGCCAGCGAACACTGAAGCTTTCTTT.

The V gene is TRBV30, the J gene TRBJ2-5; no clear D gene. CDR1 and CDR2 from the germline V gene are GTSNPN and SVGIG (reference sequence). The ends were cut back, 3 bases at V and 0 bases at J, with 5 bases in the middle. This CDR3 has 12 amino acids. CDR3 region: CAWSLYQETQYF. The CDR3 nucleotides are TGTGCCTGGAGCTTGTACCAAGAGACCCAGTACTTC.

This sequence joins TRBV18 and TRBJ2-1; no clear D gene. The CDR3 consists of 13 residues. V lost 3 bases, J lost 1 base, and 4 bases lay in between. The V gene's germline CDR1 is KGHSH and CDR2 LQKENI. CDR3 loop: CASSPLSYNEQFF. CDR3 DNA: TGTGCCAGCTCACCTCTATCCTACAATGAGCAGTTCTTC.

This chain connects TRBV5-4 to TRBJ2-1, with 11 positions matching TRBD1. The germline CDR1 and CDR2 sequences are SGHNT and YYREEE (reference sequence). V shed 3 bases, J shed 2 bases, and the junction held 4 bases outside the gene matches. The CDR3 has 16 residues. CDR3 amino acids: CASSSGQGVTYNEQFF. CDR3 nucleotides: TGTGCCAGCAGCTCGGGACAGGGGGTTACCTACAATGAGCAGTTCTTC. Together with reference TRBV5-4 and TRBJ2-1, the CDR3 gives the full variable domain: ETGVTQSPTHLIKTRGQQVTLRCSSQSGHNTVSWYQQALGQGPQFIFQYYREEENGRGNFPPRFSGLQFPNYSSELNVNALELDDSALYLCASSSGQGVTYNEQFFGPGTRLTVL.

The chain joins TRBV18 to TRBJ1-1; no clear D. The CDR3 totals 14 residues. The germline CDR1 and CDR2 sequences are KGHSH and LQKENI. Trimming left V 4 bases short and J 4 bases short, with 13 bases between. This CDR3 reads CASSLGGFGTEAFF. For the CDR3, the DNA is TGTGCCAGCTCACTCGGCGGGTTCGGCACTGAAGCTTTCTTT.

The J gene is TRBJ2-3, the V gene TRBV5-8, with a tentative D call TRBD1 (6 bases). CDR3 length equals 20 residues. Trimming stripped 9 bases from V and 0 bases from J, with 32 bases between. CDR1 is SGHTS, CDR2 YDEGEE, per germline. DNA for the CDR3: TGTGCCATCCCCGGCCATAAAGACAGGATGCTACTTTTTAGCACAGATACGCAGTATTTT. It yields the protein CAIPGHKDRMLLFSTDTQYF.

The J gene is TRBJ2-2, the V gene TRBV10-3; D may be TRBD1 (6 bases). V was cut by 3 bases and J by 3 bases, with 11 bases left in between. The CDR3 length is 15 residues. Germline V gives CDR1 ENHRY, CDR2 SYGVKD. The CDR3 DNA reads TGTGCCATCAGTGACTCAGGGGCCTACACCGGGGAGCTGTTTTTT. This encodes CAISDSGAYTGELFF.

The chain uses TRBV18 and TRBJ2-4; D is unclear. The germline CDR1 and CDR2 sequences are KGHSH and LQKENI. V lost 4 bases, J lost 2 bases, and 15 bases lay in between. CDR3 length: 16 residues. The CDR3 region has the DNA TGTGCCAGCTCACTAGCTCCGACGGCTACCAAAAACATTCAGTACTTC. It encodes CASSLAPTATKNIQYF.

With regard to this clone: Distinct nucleotide sequences in the sample also encode this CDR3. CDR3 loop: CASSQQGAYEQYF. As DNA, the CDR3 is TGTGCCAGCAGCCAACAGGGGGCGTACGAGCAGTACTTC. The rearrangement joins TRBV3-1 (or the pseudogene TRBV3-2) to TRBJ2-7, with TRBD1 identical over 8 bases. The CDR3 is 13 residues long. J lost 4 bases, V lost 2 bases, and 1 base had no gene match. Germline-derived CDR1 and CDR2 are LGHDT and YNNKEL (reference sequence).